This T cell receptor (beta chain) was sequenced for a study of blood T cell repertoires in COVID-19. Study information: PBMCs, B-cell-depleted T cells, or T cells were the source of the cDNA or gDNA that made up the material.

In the source study's methods: For nucleated cells, counts were estimated from reference gene primer amplification. Data came from immunoSEQ multiplex PCR; TCRdb stores just in-frame clones and leaves some out. D and trimming come from the DNA, and the V and J calls and clone size come from that table. Altogether about 320,000 clones are present, around 85% being singletons, with the ten largest covering roughly 7.8%. With 2 bases clipped from V and 3 bases from J, the junction kept 5 bases outside the gene matches. CDR1 and CDR2 (germline): KGHDR, SFDVKD. CDR3 length equals 16 residues. The chain recombines TRBV24-1 with TRBJ1-5, with 8 bases lining up with TRBD1. Sequencing input: peripheral blood. This clonotype was sampled from a human donor in a cohort sampled during active COVID-19. Here the CDR3 DNA reads TGTGCCACCAGTGATTCCCGGACAGGGAACAATCAGCCCCAGCATTTT. Protein product: CATSDSRTGNNQPQHF.